These 25 T cell receptor beta chains came from one sample sequenced in a study of OX40 agonist ivuxolimab in advanced cancers. Sequenced by immunoSEQ multiplex PCR; TCRdb stores in-frame clones only, minus some. This table has about 140,000 clones, 85% to 95% appearing once. This specimen was CD4+ or CD8+ T cells sorted from blood, taken in a trial of the OX40 agonist ivuxolimab. The receptors here all came from an adult with an advanced solid tumor such as melanoma, head and neck, liver or kidney cancer.

This sequence joins TRBV27 and TRBJ2-7, with D possibly matching TRBD2 (6 bases). V dropped 8 bases and J dropped 0 bases, with 11 bases sitting between them. Germline V gives CDR1 MNHEY, CDR2 SMNVEV (reference sequence). The CDR3 covers 13 residues. The CDR3 nucleotides read TGTGCCAGCGGGGACTGGGGCTCCTACGAGCAGTACTTC. Its translation: CASGDWGSYEQYF.

J is TRBJ1-6 and V is TRBV9, with TRBD1 matching 9 bases. With 2 bases clipped from V and 7 bases from J, the junction kept 1 base outside the gene matches. CDR1 and CDR2 from the germline V gene are SGDLS and YYNGEE. This CDR3 is 14 amino acids long. The CDR3 coding sequence is TGTGCCAGCAGCGTGGGACAGGGCAATTCACCCCTCCACTTT. This gives the protein CASSVGQGNSPLHF.

The CDR3 protein is CASSVGGRGETQYF. The DNA of the CDR3 is TGTGCCAGCAGCGTAGGGGGGAGGGGGGAGACCCAGTACTTC. V is TRBV9 and J is TRBJ2-5; tentative D call: TRBD2 (7 bases). V lost 0 bases and J 5 bases, leaving 11 bases between the germline ends. Per the germline V gene, CDR1 is SGDLS and CDR2 is YYNGEE. The CDR3 is 14 amino acids.

CDR3 residues: CASSYLSAGREKLFF. In DNA form, the CDR3 reads TGTGCCAGCAGTTACTTATCGGCAGGGCGTGAAAAACTGTTTTTT. This chain uses TRBV6-6 with TRBJ1-4; possibly TRBD1 for D (5 bases). The CDR3 runs 15 residues. Germline lookup yields CDR1 MNHNY and CDR2 SVGAGI (reference sequence). Trimming shortened V by 1 base and J by 7 bases, and 13 bases separated the two germline ends.

This sequence joins TRBV29-1 and TRBJ1-1; 9 nucleotides align to TRBD1. The CDR3 contains 15 residues. Trimming cost V 4 bases and J 4 bases; bases outside gene matches: 10. Germline V CDR1 and CDR2: SQVTM, ANQGSEA. The CDR3 DNA follows: TGCAGCGTTGGAGAGGGGGGACAGGGTATCACTGAAGCTTTCTTT. As protein: CSVGEGGQGITEAFF. Complete variable domain (other parts from reference TRBV29-1 and TRBJ1-1): SAVISQKPSRDICQRGTSLTIQCQVDSQVTMMFWYRQQPGQSLTLIATANQGSEATYESGFVIDKFPISRPNLTFSTLTVSNMSPEDSSIYLCSVGEGGQGITEAFFGQGTRLTVV.

The chain recombines TRBV5-3 with TRBJ2-1, with a weak D call TRBD2 (6 bases). TRBV5-3 is an open reading frame, and its role is uncertain. V dropped 8 bases and J dropped 7 bases, with 16 bases sitting between them. The CDR3 spans 13 residues. CDR3 sequence (DNA): TGTGCCAGCAGTTCCGGGCGGGGTAATGAGCAGTTCTTC. Translation gives CASSSGRGNEQFF.

The chain joins TRBV9 to TRBJ2-7; the D is unclear. CDR3 length: 13 residues. V lost 4 bases and J lost 3, with 11 bases in between. Germline-derived CDR1 and CDR2 are SGDLS and YYNGEE. The CDR3 DNA sequence: TGTGCCAGCAGCCTGGATTTGGACTACGAGCAGTACTTC. Translating gives CASSLDLDYEQYF.

The V gene is TRBV9, the J gene TRBJ1-1, with TRBD1 matching 8 bases. Germline V gene data show CDR1 as SGDLS and CDR2 as YYNGEE. Trimming at V came to 6 bases and at J to 1 base, leaving 5 bases not matched to a gene. The CDR3 has 14 amino acids. In DNA, the CDR3 is TGTGCCAGCATCAAGGGGACAGGGAACACTGAAGCTTTCTTT. Protein: CASIKGTGNTEAFF.

V gene TRBV5-4 combines with J gene TRBJ1-1; D is perhaps TRBD1 (6 bases). The CDR3 has 14 amino acids. With 4 bases removed from V and 11 bases from J, the gap between germline ends came to 21 bases. Germline V gene lookup returns CDR1 SGHNT and CDR2 YYREEE (reference sequence). The CDR3 loop reads CASSPPGHPPGAFF. In DNA form, the CDR3 reads TGTGCCAGCAGCCCTCCGGGACACCCCCCGGGGGCTTTCTTT.

The rearrangement joins TRBV2 to TRBJ1-2; TRBD1 aligns across 9 bases. Germline V CDR1 and CDR2: SNHLY, FYNNEI. The trim removed 7 bases at V and 2 bases at J, leaving 14 bases unmatched. The CDR3 spans 17 residues. CDR3 in DNA: TGTGCCAGCACGGGACAGGGAGGTACGACGGCCAACTATGGCTACACCTTC. The encoded protein is CASTGQGGTTANYGYTF.

This clone appeared once. One end of the junction varies from germline; a read error may be responsible. The chain uses TRBV7-2 and TRBJ2-7, with D possibly matching TRBD1 (6 bases). The CDR3 covers 14 residues. The germline V gene encodes CDR1 SGHTA and CDR2 FQGNSA. The CDR3 is CASSPRGTVYEQCF. DNA of the CDR3: TGTGCCAGCAGCCCCAGGGGAACCGTCTACGAGCAGTGCTTC.

V is TRBV4-3 and J is TRBJ1-2, with 7 bases aligning to TRBD1. This CDR3 has 14 amino acids. Trimming at V came to 4 bases and at J to 3 bases, leaving 5 bases not matched to a gene. Looked up from germline, CDR1 is LGHNA and CDR2 is YSLEER. The CDR3 bases are TGCGCCAGCAGCCGTATTACAGGGGACTATGGCTACACCTTC. Translation gives CASSRITGDYGYTF.

V and J are TRBV5-6 and TRBJ2-1; 13 bases align to TRBD2. Germline V gene sequence: CDR1 SGHDT, CDR2 YYEEEE. The CDR3 runs 16 residues. The V gene end was trimmed by 4 bases and the J gene end by 9 bases; junction bases not matched to a gene: 10. The CDR3 region is CASSGTGTSGILEQFF. In DNA form, the CDR3 reads TGTGCCAGCAGCGGGACGGGGACTAGCGGGATTCTTGAGCAGTTCTTC.

V and J are TRBV6-5 and TRBJ1-4; possible D gene TRBD1, 5 bases. The CDR3 loop spans 15 amino acids. In germline, CDR1 is MNHEY, CDR2 SVGAGI. The V and J ends lost 2 bases and 8 bases respectively, with 15 bases between them. The CDR3 nucleotides read TGTGCCAGCAGTTACCGGTCCCCAGGGAAGGAAAAACTGTTTTTT. The encoded protein is CASSYRSPGKEKLFF.

About this clone itself: Other nucleotide sequences in the sample specify the same CDR3. The chain has TRBV18 and TRBJ1-5; D may be TRBD1 (6 bases). The CDR3 covers 14 residues. Germline CDR1 is KGHSH and CDR2 is LQKENI. Trimming took off 2 bases at V and 7 bases at J, with 12 bases between the two ends. CDR3 region: CASSPRSGDQPQHF. The CDR3 region has the DNA TGTGCCAGCTCACCAAGGTCAGGGGACCAGCCCCAGCATTTT.

This clone was counted a single time. This chain uses TRBV5-1 with TRBJ1-1, with a possible D match to TRBD1 (6 bases). V was shortened by 4 bases and J by 1 base, with 8 bases between the two germline ends. The CDR3 is made up of 13 amino acids. Germline CDR1 and CDR2: SGHRS and YFSETQ. In nucleotides, the CDR3 is TGCGCCAGCAGCAGGGGACAGAACACTGAAGCTTTCTTT. The encoded protein is CASSRGQNTEAFF.

The chain links TRBV18 to TRBJ2-7; D call uncertain. The germline V gene has CDR1 KGHSH and CDR2 LQKENI. V shed 2 bases and J shed 3 bases, with 8 bases lying between them. This CDR3 spans 13 amino acids. The CDR3 nucleotides are TGTGCCAGCTCACCAAGGGCAGACTACGAGCAGTACTTC. Its translation is CASSPRADYEQYF.

The chain links TRBV9 to TRBJ2-3; D uncertain. Trimming removed 2 bases from V and 6 bases from J, with 16 bases in between. The CDR3 covers 15 residues. CDR1 and CDR2 (germline): SGDLS, YYNGEE. In DNA, the CDR3 is TGTGCCAGCAGCGTGGGTGGGTTGGTTTACGATACGCAGTATTTT. Its translation is CASSVGGLVYDTQYF.

In nucleotides, the CDR3 is TGTGCCAGCAGCTTCAGACAGGGATATGGCTACACCTTC. Encoded protein: CASSFRQGYGYTF. This chain connects TRBV7-8 to TRBJ1-2, with 7 bases fitting TRBD1. V lost 3 bases, J lost 5 bases, and 3 bases stayed unmatched. Germline V lookup: CDR1 SGHVS, CDR2 FQNEAQ. CDR3 length: 13 residues.

The chain combines TRBV6-5 with TRBJ1-2; 8 nucleotides line up with TRBD1. Germline lookup yields CDR1 MNHEY and CDR2 SVGAGI. V trimming: 5 bases; J trimming: 5 bases; junction bases outside the gene matches: 7. This CDR3 is 14 amino acids long. CDR3 region: CASSRTGFEYGYTF. In DNA form, the CDR3 reads TGTGCCAGCAGTAGGACAGGGTTTGAGTATGGCTACACCTTC.

The chain has TRBV7-2 and TRBJ2-7; D possibly corresponds to TRBD1 (6 bases). The length of the CDR3 is 15 residues. Germline V CDR1 and CDR2: SGHTA, FQGNSA. V shed 5 bases and J shed 0 bases, with 14 bases lying between them. CDR3 bases: TGTGCCAGCAGCCCATCATCGGACAGCTCCTACGAGCAGTACTTC. Translating gives CASSPSSDSSYEQYF.

Worth noting for this clone: The junction does not match germline at one end; this may be a read error. This chain uses TRBV5-1 with TRBJ1-4; D may be TRBD1 (5 bases). The CDR3 covers 15 residues. CDR1 and CDR2 (germline): SGHRS, YFSETQ. The DNA of the CDR3 is TGTGCCAGCAGCTCCTCTGGGGGGGTGAAAGAAAAACTGTTTTTT. The encoded protein is CASSSSGGVKEKLFF.

The DNA for the CDR3 is TGCAGCGTTGGGTTGGGGCGGAACGAGCAGTACTTC. It encodes CSVGLGRNEQYF. The chain recombines TRBV29-1 with TRBJ2-7, with D perhaps TRBD1 (5 bases). Trimming pared 4 bases from V and 5 bases from J, leaving 12 bases between. The CDR3 consists of 12 residues. CDR1 SQVTM and CDR2 ANQGSEA come from the germline V gene.

The genes are TRBV5-1 and TRBJ2-3; 14 positions match TRBD2. V lost 4 bases, J lost 5 bases, and 9 bases stayed unmatched. This CDR3 has 17 amino acids. The germline gives CDR1 SGHRS, CDR2 YFSETQ. The CDR3 nucleotides are TGCGCCAGCAGCCCCGGGACTAGCGGGGGTAGAGTAGATACGCAGTATTTT. Its protein is CASSPGTSGGRVDTQYF. Full variable domain (missing parts from reference TRBV5-1 and TRBJ2-3): KAGVTQTPRYLIKTRGQQVTLSCSPISGHRSVSWYQQTPGQGLQFLFEYFSETQRNKGNFPGRFSGRQFSNSRSEMNVSTLELGDSALYLCASSPGTSGGRVDTQYFGPGTRLTVL.

Worth noting for this clone: This same CDR3 is encoded by further DNA sequences in the sample. V gene TRBV7-2 combines with J gene TRBJ1-3; 7 bases map to TRBD1. The ends lost 5 bases at V and 0 bases at J; junction bases unmatched: 4. The length of the CDR3 is 15 residues. Germline V CDR1 and CDR2: SGHTA, FQGNSA. CDR3 coding DNA: TGTGCCAGCAGCGGGCGGGACAGCTCTGGAAACACCATATATTTT. The encoded protein is CASSGRDSSGNTIYF.